This record concerns one T cell receptor beta chain sequence. The record originates from a study of OX40 agonist ivuxolimab in advanced cancers. Study-level background: Ivuxolimab, an antibody that agonizes OX40 (CD134), was administered to the patients.

Only in-frame clones appear in the TCRdb table, and some are missing; sequencing was by immunoSEQ multiplex PCR. Of roughly 80,000 clones in the sample, about 88% are singletons; the top ten hold around 7%. This CDR3 has 12 residues. The V gene's germline CDR1 is SEHNR and CDR2 FQNEAQ (reference sequence). Trimming shortened V by 6 bases and J by 6 bases, and 10 bases separated the two germline ends. This clonotype was obtained from an adult with an advanced solid tumor such as melanoma, head and neck, liver or kidney cancer. The source was CD4+ or CD8+ T cells sorted from blood, collected in a trial of the OX40 agonist ivuxolimab. The genes are TRBV7-9 and TRBJ2-3; the D is unclear. The CDR3 coding sequence is TGTGCCAGCAGACAATCGTCGGATACGCAGTATTTT. It encodes CASRQSSDTQYF.